The sequence of this TCR beta chain was determined in a study of cytomegalovirus exposure and HLA in healthy donors. Findings and limits, study-wide: Both high specificity and high sensitivity reportedly marked the classifier's diagnosis of cytomegalovirus status. HLA-A and HLA-B allele assignments for most subjects were reportedly predicted accurately using TCR beta sequences.

The PCR ran on 60 Vbeta and 13 Jbeta primers. Sequenced by immunoSEQ multiplex PCR; TCRdb stores in-frame clones only, minus some. The sample has approximately 190,000 clones, around 82% seen once. The V end lost 2 bases, the J end lost 5 bases, and 10 bases lay between the germline ends. CDR1 MNHNY and CDR2 SVGAGI come from the germline V gene (reference sequence). The CDR3 spans 14 residues. This clone was seen a single time. Its antigen is not known. V usage is TRBV6-6 and J usage is TRBJ1-5, with D tentatively TRBD1 (5 bases). The sample was PBMCs. This TCR was sampled from a man in his forties in good health and CMV-seropositive. This CDR3 is CASSYVGGDQPQHF. DNA of the CDR3: TGTGCCAGCAGTTACGTCGGAGGGGATCAGCCCCAGCATTTT.